This TCR beta chain was sequenced in a study of beta chain features in type 1 diabetes. Study findings and constraints: TCRB CDR3s from Type 1 diabetes patients were moderately but significantly shorter in all four CD4+ subsets. VDJ junctions from type 1 diabetes patients carried fewer insertions and larger deletions.

To note about this clone: Antigen unknown.

This CDR3 spans 18 amino acids. J was trimmed by 6 bases and V by 4 bases; bases with no gene match: 13. CDR1 is LGHNA, CDR2 YSLEER, per germline. Investigators reverse transcribed all isolated RNA, so they sequenced expressed TCRB transcripts. Produced via immunoSEQ multiplex PCR; TCRdb's table is partial and in-frame only. Of some 110,000 clones in the sample, about 17% were seen once. V is TRBV4-3 and J is TRBJ2-3; TRBD2 agrees at 13 bases. Sequenced material: central memory CD4+ T cells from blood. This receptor was identified in a man aged 25-40 years with type 1 diabetes. The CDR3 is CASSLGTSGAVIRDTQYF. CDR3 DNA sequence: TGCGCCAGCAGCCTCGGGACTAGCGGGGCCGTCATTCGGGATACGCAGTATTTT.